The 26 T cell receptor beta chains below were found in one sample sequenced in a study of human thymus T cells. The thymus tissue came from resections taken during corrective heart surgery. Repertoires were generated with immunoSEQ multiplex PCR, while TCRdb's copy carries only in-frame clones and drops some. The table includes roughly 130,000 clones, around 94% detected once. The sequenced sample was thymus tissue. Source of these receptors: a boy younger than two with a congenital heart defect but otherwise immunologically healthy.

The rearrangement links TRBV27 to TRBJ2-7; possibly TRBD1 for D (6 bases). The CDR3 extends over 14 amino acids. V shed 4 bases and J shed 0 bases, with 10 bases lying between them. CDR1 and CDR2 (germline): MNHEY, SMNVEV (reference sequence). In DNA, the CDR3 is TGTGCCAGCAGTTGGGGGACAATCTCCTACGAGCAGTACTTC. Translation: CASSWGTISYEQYF.

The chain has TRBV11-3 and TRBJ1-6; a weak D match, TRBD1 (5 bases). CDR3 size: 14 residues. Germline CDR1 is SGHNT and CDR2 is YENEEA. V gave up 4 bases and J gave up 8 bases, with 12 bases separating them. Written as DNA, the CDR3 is TGTGCCAGCAGCTCCTCTACGGGGGATTCACCCCTCCACTTT. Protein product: CASSSSTGDSPLHF.

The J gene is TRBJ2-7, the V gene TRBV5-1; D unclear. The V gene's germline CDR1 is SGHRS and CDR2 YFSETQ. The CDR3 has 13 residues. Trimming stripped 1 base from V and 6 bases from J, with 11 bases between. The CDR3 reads CASSLQGRVEQYF. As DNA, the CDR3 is TGCGCCAGCAGCTTGCAAGGAAGGGTCGAGCAGTACTTC.

CDR3 sequence: CASSEGPRTEKANYGYTF. The CDR3 region has the DNA TGTGCCAGCAGTGAAGGACCTCGGACGGAAAAAGCTAACTATGGCTACACCTTC. V is TRBV6-1 and J is TRBJ1-2; D ambiguous. The CDR3 is made up of 18 amino acids. V shed 1 base and J shed 0 bases, with 18 bases lying between them. From germline, CDR1 is MNHNS and CDR2 SASEGT.

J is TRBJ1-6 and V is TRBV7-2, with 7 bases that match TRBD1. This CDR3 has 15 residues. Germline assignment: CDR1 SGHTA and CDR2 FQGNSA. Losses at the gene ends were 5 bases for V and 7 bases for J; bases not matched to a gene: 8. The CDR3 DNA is TGTGCCAGCAGCCCTAGGACAGGCTCGAATTCACCCCTCCACTTT. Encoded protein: CASSPRTGSNSPLHF.

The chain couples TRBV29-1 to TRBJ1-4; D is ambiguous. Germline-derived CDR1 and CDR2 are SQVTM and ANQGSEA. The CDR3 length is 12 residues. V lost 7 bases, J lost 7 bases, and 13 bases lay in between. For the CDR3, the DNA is TGCAGCGCCAGTGAGGTCGGTGAAAAACTGTTTTTT. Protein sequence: CSASEVGEKLFF.

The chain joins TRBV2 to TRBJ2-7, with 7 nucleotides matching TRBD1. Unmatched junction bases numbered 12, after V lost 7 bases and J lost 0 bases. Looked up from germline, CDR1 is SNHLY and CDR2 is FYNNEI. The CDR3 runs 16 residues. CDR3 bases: TGTGCCAGCAAAGGGGGCACCGGGACGGACTCCTACGAGCAGTACTTC. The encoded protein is CASKGGTGTDSYEQYF.

CDR3 DNA sequence: TGCGCCAGCAGCCCCGGGACAGGGGGGTACGAGCAGTACTTC. Amino acids: CASSPGTGGYEQYF. The chain has TRBV5-1 and TRBJ2-7, with 11 bases matching TRBD1. Losses at the gene ends were 4 bases for V and 4 bases for J; bases not matched to a gene: 4. Germline assignment: CDR1 SGHRS and CDR2 YFSETQ. The CDR3 has 14 residues.

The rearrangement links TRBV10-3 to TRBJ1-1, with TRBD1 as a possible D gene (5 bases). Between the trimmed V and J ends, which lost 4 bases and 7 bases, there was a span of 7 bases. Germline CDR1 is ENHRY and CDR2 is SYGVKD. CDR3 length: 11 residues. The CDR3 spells CAISGGGEAFF. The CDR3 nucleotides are TGTGCCATCAGTGGGGGGGGTGAAGCTTTCTTT.

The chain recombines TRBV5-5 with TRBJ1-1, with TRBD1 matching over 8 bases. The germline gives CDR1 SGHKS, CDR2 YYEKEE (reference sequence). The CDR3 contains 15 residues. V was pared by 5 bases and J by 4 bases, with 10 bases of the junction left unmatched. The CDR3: CASSGGRGLGTEAFF. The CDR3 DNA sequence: TGTGCCAGCAGTGGTGGCAGGGGGCTGGGCACTGAAGCTTTCTTT.

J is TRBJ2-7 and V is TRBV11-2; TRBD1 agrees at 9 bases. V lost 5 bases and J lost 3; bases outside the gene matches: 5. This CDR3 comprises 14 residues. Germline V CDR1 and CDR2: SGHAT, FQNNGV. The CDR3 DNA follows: TGTGCCAGCAGCAACGGACAGGGGATCTACGAGCAGTACTTC. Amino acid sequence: CASSNGQGIYEQYF.

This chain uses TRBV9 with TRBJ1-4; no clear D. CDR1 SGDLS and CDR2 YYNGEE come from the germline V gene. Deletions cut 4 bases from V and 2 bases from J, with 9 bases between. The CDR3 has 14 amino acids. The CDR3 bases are TGTGCCAGCAGCTCCCACGGGACTAATGAAAAACTGTTTTTT. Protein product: CASSSHGTNEKLFF.

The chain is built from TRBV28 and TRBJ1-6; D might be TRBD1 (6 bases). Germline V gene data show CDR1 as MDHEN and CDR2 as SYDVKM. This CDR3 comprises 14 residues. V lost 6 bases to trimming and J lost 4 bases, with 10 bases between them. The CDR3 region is CASSWGHYNSPLHF. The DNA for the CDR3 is TGTGCCAGCAGCTGGGGGCATTATAATTCACCCCTCCACTTT.

This CDR3 is CASSLREPSPLHF. The CDR3 DNA reads TGTGCCAGCAGCCTCAGGGAACCCTCACCCCTCCACTTT. The chain combines TRBV7-2 with TRBJ1-6; D is perhaps TRBD1 (5 bases). This CDR3 contains 13 residues. Germline V gene data show CDR1 as SGHTA and CDR2 as FQGNSA. With 5 bases removed from V and 10 bases from J, the gap between germline ends came to 12 bases. The full variable domain, with the rest looked up from reference TRBV7-2 and TRBJ1-6, is GAGVSQSPSNKVTEKGKDVELRCDPISGHTALYWYRQSLGQGLEFLIYFQGNSAPDKSGLPSDRFSAERTGGSVSTLTIQRTQQEDSAVYLCASSLREPSPLHFGNGTRLTVT.

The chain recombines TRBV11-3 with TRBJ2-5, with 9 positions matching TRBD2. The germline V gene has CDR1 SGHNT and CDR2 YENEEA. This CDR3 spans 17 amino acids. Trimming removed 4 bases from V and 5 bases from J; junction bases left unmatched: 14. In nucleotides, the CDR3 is TGTGCCAGCAGCTATCGCCCTGGGGCGGGGGGGCCGGAGACCCAGTACTTC. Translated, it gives CASSYRPGAGGPETQYF.

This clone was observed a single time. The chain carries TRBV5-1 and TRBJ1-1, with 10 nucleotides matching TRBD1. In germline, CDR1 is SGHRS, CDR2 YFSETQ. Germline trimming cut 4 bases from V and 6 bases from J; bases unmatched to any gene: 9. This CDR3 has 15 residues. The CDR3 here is CASSRDRGRTAEAFF. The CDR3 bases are TGCGCCAGCAGCCGGGACAGGGGCAGGACAGCTGAAGCTTTCTTT.

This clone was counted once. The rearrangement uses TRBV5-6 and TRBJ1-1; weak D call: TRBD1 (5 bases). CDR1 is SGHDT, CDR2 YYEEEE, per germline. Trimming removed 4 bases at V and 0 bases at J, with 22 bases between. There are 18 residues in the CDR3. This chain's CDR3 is CASSPYPLSTGMNTEAFF. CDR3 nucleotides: TGTGCCAGCAGCCCGTACCCTCTTTCCACAGGCATGAACACTGAAGCTTTCTTT.

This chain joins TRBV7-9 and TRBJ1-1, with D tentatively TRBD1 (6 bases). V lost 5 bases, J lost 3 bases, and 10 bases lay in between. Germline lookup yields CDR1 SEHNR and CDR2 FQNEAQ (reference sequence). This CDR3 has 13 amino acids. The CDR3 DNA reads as TGTGCCAGCAGCGTTGAGGGGGACACTGAAGCTTTCTTT. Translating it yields CASSVEGDTEAFF.

CDR3 bases: TGCGCCAGCAGCCAAGATCCCGGGGGGGAGACCCAGTACTTC. Translated, it gives CASSQDPGGETQYF. J is TRBJ2-5 and V is TRBV4-1, with 7 bases lining up with TRBD2. Germline CDR1 is MGHRA and CDR2 is YSYEKL. V was pared by 0 bases and J by 5 bases, with 3 bases of the junction left unmatched. This CDR3 has 14 residues.

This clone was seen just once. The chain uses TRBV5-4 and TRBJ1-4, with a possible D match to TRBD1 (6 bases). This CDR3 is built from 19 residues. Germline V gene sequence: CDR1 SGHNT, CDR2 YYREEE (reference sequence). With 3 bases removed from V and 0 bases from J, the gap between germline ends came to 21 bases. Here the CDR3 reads CASSSKNPGQLPTNEKLFF. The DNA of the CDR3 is TGTGCCAGCAGCTCCAAAAATCCGGGACAACTTCCAACTAATGAAAAACTGTTTTTT. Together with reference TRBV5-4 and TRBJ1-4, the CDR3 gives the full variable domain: ETGVTQSPTHLIKTRGQQVTLRCSSQSGHNTVSWYQQALGQGPQFIFQYYREEENGRGNFPPRFSGLQFPNYSSELNVNALELDDSALYLCASSSKNPGQLPTNEKLFFGSGTQLSVL.

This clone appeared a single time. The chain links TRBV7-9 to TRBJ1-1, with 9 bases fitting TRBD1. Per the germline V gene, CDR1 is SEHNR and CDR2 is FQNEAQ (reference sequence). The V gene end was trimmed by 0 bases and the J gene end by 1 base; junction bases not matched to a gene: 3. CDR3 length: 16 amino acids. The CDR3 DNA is TGTGCCAGCAGCTTAGCGGACAGGGGAGAGAACACTGAAGCTTTCTTT. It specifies CASSLADRGENTEAFF.

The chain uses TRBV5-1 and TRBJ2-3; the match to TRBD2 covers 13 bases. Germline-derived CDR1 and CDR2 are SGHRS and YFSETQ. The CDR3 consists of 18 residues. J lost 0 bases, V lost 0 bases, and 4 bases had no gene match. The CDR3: CASSLGGTSGDSTDTQYF. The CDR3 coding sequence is TGCGCCAGCAGCTTGGGCGGGACTAGCGGGGACAGCACAGATACGCAGTATTTT.

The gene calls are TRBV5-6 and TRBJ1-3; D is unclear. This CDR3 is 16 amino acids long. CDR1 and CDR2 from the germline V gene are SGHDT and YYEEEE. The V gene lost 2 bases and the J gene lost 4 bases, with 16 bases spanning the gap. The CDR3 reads CASSFFRQPVGNTIYF. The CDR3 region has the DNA TGTGCCAGCAGCTTCTTTCGGCAGCCCGTCGGAAACACCATATATTTT.

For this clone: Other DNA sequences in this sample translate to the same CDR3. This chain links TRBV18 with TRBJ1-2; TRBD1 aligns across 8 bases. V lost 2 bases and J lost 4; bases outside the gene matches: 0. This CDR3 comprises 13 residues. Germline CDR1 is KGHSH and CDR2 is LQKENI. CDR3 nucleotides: TGTGCCAGCTCACCAGACAGGGGCTATGGCTACACCTTC. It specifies CASSPDRGYGYTF.

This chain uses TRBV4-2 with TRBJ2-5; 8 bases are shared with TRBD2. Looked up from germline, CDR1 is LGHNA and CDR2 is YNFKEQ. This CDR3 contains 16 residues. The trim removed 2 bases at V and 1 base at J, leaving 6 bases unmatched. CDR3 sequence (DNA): TGTGCCAGCAGCCAATGGGGCGGGGGGCCCCAAGAGACCCAGTACTTC. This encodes CASSQWGGGPQETQYF.

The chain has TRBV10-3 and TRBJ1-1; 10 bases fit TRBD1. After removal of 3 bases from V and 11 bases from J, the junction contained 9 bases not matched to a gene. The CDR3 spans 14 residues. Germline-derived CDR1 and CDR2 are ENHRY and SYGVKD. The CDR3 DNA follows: TGTGCCATCAGTGACCAAGGGACAGGGGAATTGGCTTTCTTT. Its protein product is CAISDQGTGELAFF.